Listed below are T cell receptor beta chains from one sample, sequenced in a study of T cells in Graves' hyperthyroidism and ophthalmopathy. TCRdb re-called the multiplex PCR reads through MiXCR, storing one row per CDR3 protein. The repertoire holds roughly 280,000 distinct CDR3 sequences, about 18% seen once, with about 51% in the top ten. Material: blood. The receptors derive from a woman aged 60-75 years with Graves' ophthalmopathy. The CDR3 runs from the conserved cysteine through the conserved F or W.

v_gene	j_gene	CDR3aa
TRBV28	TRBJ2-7	CASSPGQLPYEQYF
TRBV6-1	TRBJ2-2	CASKTTLLGELFF
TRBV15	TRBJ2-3	CATPQHSPSPINKDTQYF
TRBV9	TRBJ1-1	CASSSVGVGNTEAFF
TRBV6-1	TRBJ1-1	CASHGTGGLATEAFF
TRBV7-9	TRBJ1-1	CASIRMGSNTEAFF
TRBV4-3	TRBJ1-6	CASSPGGPGRYSYNSPLHF
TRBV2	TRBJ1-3	CASTVQGVSSGNTIYF
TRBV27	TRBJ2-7	CASRDRALAYEQYF
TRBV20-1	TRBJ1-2	CSALRGRNYGYTF
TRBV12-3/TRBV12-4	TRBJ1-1	CASSLALQNTEAFF
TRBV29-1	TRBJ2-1	CSVTGTSGTISYNEQFF
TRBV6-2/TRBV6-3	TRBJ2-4	CASSYSPLIQENIQYF
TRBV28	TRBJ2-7	CGTRQMSSYEQYF
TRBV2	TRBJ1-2	CASKTQTADNYGYTF
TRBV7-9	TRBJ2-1	CASRLGSGSYGEQFF
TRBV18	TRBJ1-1	CASSPPGSTEAFF
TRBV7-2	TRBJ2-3	CASGTWGRGTDTQYF
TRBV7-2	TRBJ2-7	CASSGTSGYEQYF
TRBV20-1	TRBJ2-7	CSASSYGTLSYEQYF
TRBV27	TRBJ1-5	CASSWGRNQPQHF
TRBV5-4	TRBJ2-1	CASSILAGGLYNEQFF
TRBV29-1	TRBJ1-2	CSAPTGRGYTF
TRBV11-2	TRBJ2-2	CASSLSRQGSGELFF
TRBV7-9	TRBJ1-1	CASSLASREAFF
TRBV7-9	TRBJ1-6	CASSLGSGTGGPLTNSPLHF
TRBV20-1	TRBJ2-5	CSARSVQETQYF
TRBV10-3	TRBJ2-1	CAIREGSSNEQFF
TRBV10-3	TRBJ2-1	CAISEDQNEQFF
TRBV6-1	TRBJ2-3	CALAQGGTDTQYF
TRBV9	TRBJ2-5	CASSVSPISGETQYF
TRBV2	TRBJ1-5	CASSHGQGAYQPQHF
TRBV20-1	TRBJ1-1	CSARDRVSNTEAFF
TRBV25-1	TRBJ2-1	CASSEERDNEQFF
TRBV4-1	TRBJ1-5	CASSQDTGPYQPQHF
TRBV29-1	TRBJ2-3	CSVQIPPDTQYF
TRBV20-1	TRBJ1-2	CSARERADGYTF
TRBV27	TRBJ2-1	CASKYRLATNYNEQFF
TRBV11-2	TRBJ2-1	CASSLTPYNEQFF
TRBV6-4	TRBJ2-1	CASSAYSSGVWNEQFF
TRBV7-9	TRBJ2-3	CASSLGQPGSDTQYF
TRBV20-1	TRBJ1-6	CSARDLGTGDNSPLHF
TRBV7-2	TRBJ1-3	CASSPHRGSGNTIYF
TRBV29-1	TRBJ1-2	CSVRTGDLRGYTF
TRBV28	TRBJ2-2	CASSLLGQENTGELFF
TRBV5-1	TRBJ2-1	CAGSPSGDHNEQFF
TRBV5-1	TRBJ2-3	CATQSADTQYF
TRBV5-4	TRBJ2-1	CASSWPGQPRNEQFF
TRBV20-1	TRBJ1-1	CSARERTGGEAFF
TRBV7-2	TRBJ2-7	CASSSLRIGEQYF
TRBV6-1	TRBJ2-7	CASSDRLAGGSSYYEQYF
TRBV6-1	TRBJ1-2	CASSRGANYGYTF